These T cell receptor beta chains were read from a single sample in a study of cytomegalovirus exposure and HLA in healthy donors. TCRdb keeps only in-frame clones here, not all; method: immunoSEQ multiplex PCR. Among 110,000 to 150,000 clones listed, 70% to 80% were seen once. Input material: PBMCs. Receptors were obtained from a woman aged 55-70 years in good health and CMV-seropositive. CDR3s include the opening cysteine and the closing phenylalanine or tryptophan. The D gene is left open where the match is weak. Clone sizes are given selectively: once, few, many, or a class where the clone is expanded.

d_call | clone_size | cdr3_length | j_call | v_call | cdr3_aa | cdr3_nt
. | . | 14 | TRBJ1-2 | TRBV30 | CAWNGEGMNYGYTF | TGTGCCTGGAATGGGGAGGGAATGAACTATGGCTACACCTTC
TRBD2 | . | 16 | TRBJ2-7 | TRBV6-5 | CASSYSGTSGTYEQYF | TGTGCCAGCAGTTACTCGGGTACTAGCGGAACCTACGAGCAGTACTTC
TRBD1 | . | 16 | TRBJ1-3 | TRBV11-1 | CASSLQGGLSGNTIYF | TGTGCCAGCAGCCTTCAAGGGGGCCTCAGTGGAAACACCATATATTTT
TRBD1 | . | 13 | TRBJ1-1 | TRBV6-5 | CASSYPRTGGAFF | TGTGCCAGCAGTTACCCTAGGACAGGTGGAGCTTTCTTT
TRBD1 | . | 15 | TRBJ1-4 | TRBV28 | CASRSTGGDGEKLFF | TGTGCCAGCAGAAGTACAGGGGGCGATGGTGAAAAACTGTTTTTT
TRBD1 | . | 17 | TRBJ1-5 | TRBV9 | CASSPRRQGLSNQPQHF | TGTGCCAGCAGCCCGCGGAGACAGGGCCTAAGCAATCAGCCCCAGCATTTT
TRBD2 | . | 15 | TRBJ2-7 | TRBV30 | CAWSVSAGVAYEQYF | TGTGCCTGGAGTGTAAGCGCGGGAGTAGCCTACGAGCAGTACTTC
TRBD2 | few | 16 | TRBJ2-5 | TRBV6-1 | CASSERAGGWGETQYF | TGTGCCAGCAGTGAACGGGCCGGGGGGTGGGGAGAGACCCAGTACTTC
. | . | 14 | TRBJ2-7 | TRBV10-1 | CASSPDSGRNEQYF | TGCGCCAGCAGCCCGGACAGTGGTCGTAACGAGCAGTACTTC
TRBD1 | few | 15 | TRBJ2-5 | TRBV28 | CASIAGGQNQETQYF | TGTGCCAGCATCGCTGGGGGACAGAACCAAGAGACCCAGTACTTC
. | . | 14 | TRBJ2-7 | TRBV18 | CASSPPGQSYEQYF | TGTGCCAGCTCACCACCTGGGCAGTCCTACGAGCAGTACTTC
TRBD2 | . | 21 | TRBJ2-5 | TRBV7-3 | CASSLTGSGRTGLASRGTQYF | TGTGCCAGCAGCTTAACGGGGAGCGGGAGGACGGGACTAGCATCGAGAGGGACCCAGTACTTC
TRBD1 | . | 12 | TRBJ2-7 | TRBV25-1 | CAARQGAGEQYF | TGTGCCGCCCGACAGGGGGCGGGGGAGCAGTACTTC
. | . | 14 | TRBJ2-7 | TRBV6-1 | CASPQRVMSYEQYF | TGTGCCAGCCCTCAACGGGTAATGAGCTACGAGCAGTACTTC
TRBD2 | . | 16 | TRBJ2-5 | TRBV4-1 | CASSRGAGGGQETQYF | TGCGCCAGCAGCCGGGGTGCGGGAGGGGGGCAAGAGACCCAGTACTTC
. | . | 12 | TRBJ1-1 | TRBV29-1 | CSVGDPGLEAFF | TGCAGCGTTGGCGACCCGGGACTTGAAGCTTTCTTT
. | . | 15 | TRBJ2-5 | TRBV5-1 | CASSVPGDWGETQYF | TGCGCCAGCAGCGTCCCCGGGGACTGGGGAGAGACCCAGTACTTC
. | few | 13 | TRBJ1-1 | TRBV5-1 | CASSSMGGAEAFF | TGCGCCAGCAGCTCCATGGGGGGTGCTGAAGCTTTCTTT
. | . | 17 | TRBJ1-4 | TRBV19 | CASSIDLRNKGGEKLFF | TGTGCCAGTAGTATAGATCTGAGGAACAAAGGGGGTGAAAAACTGTTTTTT
TRBD2 | . | 15 | TRBJ2-1 | TRBV6-5 | CASSRGTSGYNEQFF | TGTGCCAGCAGCCGCGGGACTAGCGGCTACAATGAGCAGTTCTTC
. | . | 15 | TRBJ2-5 | TRBV5-4 | CASSLNAGSQETQYF | TGTGCCAGCAGCTTAAACGCAGGGTCCCAAGAGACCCAGTACTTC
. | . | 12 | TRBJ1-4 | TRBV6-1 | CASSEVGVQLFF | TGTGCCAGCAGTGAAGTAGGGGTTCAACTGTTTTTT
TRBD1 | . | 15 | TRBJ1-4 | TRBV28 | CASNRGDRGGEKLFF | TGTGCCAGCAATCGTGGGGACAGGGGAGGTGAAAAACTGTTTTTT
TRBD1 | . | 14 | TRBJ2-7 | TRBV2 | CASSGGTGGGEQYF | TGTGCCAGCAGTGGCGGGACAGGGGGGGGCGAGCAGTACTTC
. | once | 14 | TRBJ2-2 | TRBV6-1 | CASRPQGSTGELFF | TGTGCCAGCCGGCCACAGGGTAGCACCGGGGAGCTGTTTTTT
TRBD1 | . | 14 | TRBJ2-7 | TRBV5-1 | CASSLRTGEDEQYF | TGCGCCAGCAGCTTGAGGACAGGGGAAGACGAGCAGTACTTC
. | . | 14 | TRBJ2-7 | TRBV5-4 | CASSLDRATHEQYF | TGTGCCAGCAGCTTGGACAGGGCGACGCACGAGCAGTACTTC
. | . | 15 | TRBJ2-1 | TRBV19 | CASSMGKGASNEQFF | TGTGCCAGTAGTATGGGAAAAGGGGCTTCCAATGAGCAGTTCTTC
. | . | 13 | TRBJ1-2 | TRBV5-1 | CASSLGTGLGYTF | TGCGCCAGCAGCTTGGGTACAGGGCTTGGCTACACCTTC
. | . | 14 | TRBJ1-1 | TRBV5-1 | CASSPGGSNTEAFF | TGCGCCAGCAGCCCGGGCGGGTCGAACACTGAAGCTTTCTTT
. | . | 14 | TRBJ1-2 | TRBV4-1 | CASSQDGGNYGYTF | TGCGCCAGCAGCCAAGATGGCGGTAACTATGGCTACACCTTC
TRBD2 | . | 14 | TRBJ2-7 | TRBV5-6 | CASSFAGGGLEQYF | TGTGCCAGCAGCTTTGCGGGAGGGGGCCTCGAGCAGTACTTC
TRBD1 | . | 14 | TRBJ1-5 | TRBV30 | CAWSAGQGGQPQHF | TGTGCCTGGAGTGCTGGACAGGGCGGGCAGCCCCAGCATTTT
. | . | 13 | TRBJ2-5 | TRBV21-1 | CAMSGQIQETQYF | TGTGCCATGAGCGGTCAAATACAAGAGACCCAGTACTTC
. | few | 17 | TRBJ1-1 | TRBV14 | CASSQVLGTTMNTEAFF | TGTGCCAGCAGCCAAGTACTCGGGACAACCATGAACACTGAAGCTTTCTTT
TRBD1 | few | 14 | TRBJ2-1 | TRBV5-1 | CASSPGGSYNEQFF | TGCGCCAGCAGCCCAGGGGGTTCCTACAATGAGCAGTTCTTC
. | . | 16 | TRBJ2-6 | TRBV18 | CASSPGSTAGANVLTF | TGTGCCAGCTCACCGGGTTCAACAGCTGGGGCCAACGTCCTGACTTTC
TRBD2 | . | 14 | TRBJ2-7 | TRBV9 | CASSVGLAGDEQYF | TGTGCCAGCAGCGTAGGACTAGCGGGAGACGAGCAGTACTTC
. | . | 15 | TRBJ2-6 | TRBV5-6 | CASSLLGLGANVLTF | TGTGCCAGCAGCTTGCTGGGGCTCGGGGCCAACGTCCTGACTTTC
. | . | 13 | TRBJ1-2 | TRBV19 | CASSMQGFYGYTF | TGTGCCAGTAGTATGCAGGGGTTCTATGGCTACACCTTC
TRBD1 | . | 14 | TRBJ2-7 | TRBV6-6 | CASSYSTGAYEQYF | TGTGCCAGCAGTTACTCGACAGGGGCCTACGAGCAGTACTTC
. | . | 15 | TRBJ2-2 | TRBV9 | CASSVRVGDTGELFF | TGTGCCAGCAGCGTACGGGTGGGAGACACCGGGGAGCTGTTTTTT
TRBD2 | once | 14 | TRBJ2-7 | TRBV7-9 | CASSRSGISYEQYF | TGTGCCAGCAGCCGAAGCGGGATATCCTACGAGCAGTACTTC
. | . | 12 | TRBJ2-1 | TRBV29-1 | CSVERDYNEQFF | TGCAGCGTTGAGCGGGATTACAATGAGCAGTTCTTC
. | . | 16 | TRBJ2-5 | TRBV5-6 | CASSLGSSRVRETQYF | TGTGCCAGCAGCTTGGGGTCCAGTCGGGTCAGAGAGACCCAGTACTTC
. | . | 15 | TRBJ2-5 | TRBV18 | CASSPPTGNQETQYF | TGTGCCAGCTCACCACCCACAGGGAATCAGGAGACCCAGTACTTC
TRBD1 | . | 15 | TRBJ1-5 | TRBV28 | CASSLSRQGSRTQHF | TGTGCCAGCAGTTTATCCAGACAGGGAAGCAGGACCCAGCATTTT
TRBD1 | . | 15 | TRBJ2-7 | TRBV28 | CASSTGQGGTYEQYF | TGTGCCAGCAGTACCGGACAGGGCGGAACTTACGAGCAGTACTTC
. | once | 16 | TRBJ1-5 | TRBV7-9 | CASSLAGPLSNQPQHF | TGTGCCAGCAGCTTAGCGGGCCCACTTAGCAATCAGCCCCAGCATTTT
TRBD1 | once | 15 | TRBJ2-2 | TRBV19 | CASSITGGGIGELFF | TGTGCCAGTAGTATTACAGGGGGCGGAATCGGGGAGCTGTTTTTT
. | . | 12 | TRBJ2-7 | TRBV14 | CASSRDSYEQYF | TGTGCCAGCAGTCGGGACTCCTACGAGCAGTACTTC
. | . | 13 | TRBJ1-1 | TRBV6-5 | CASSRSGGTEAFF | TGTGCCAGCAGCCGATCAGGAGGAACTGAAGCTTTCTTT
. | . | 15 | TRBJ2-6 | TRBV30 | CAWSVRTSGANVLTF | TGTGCCTGGAGTGTAAGAACTTCTGGGGCCAACGTCCTGACTTTC
TRBD2 | few | 15 | TRBJ2-3 | TRBV2 | CASSPGLADTDTQYF | TGTGCCAGCTCCCCAGGCCTAGCGGACACAGATACGCAGTATTTT
TRBD1 | . | 15 | TRBJ1-2 | TRBV5-1 | CASSSAGQGVYGYTF | TGCGCCAGCAGCTCGGCCGGACAGGGGGTCTATGGCTACACCTTC
TRBD2 | few | 14 | TRBJ2-2 | TRBV27 | CASSGGGLTGELFF | TGTGCCAGCAGTGGGGGGGGATTAACCGGGGAGCTGTTTTTT